This T cell receptor beta chain was recovered during a study of blood T cell repertoires in COVID-19. Study-level background: COVID-19 samples, acute and convalescent, were from the United States, Italy and Spain. T cells, B-cell-depleted T cells, or PBMCs provided the cDNA or gDNA that served as material.

Per germline, CDR1 LNHNV and CDR2 YYDKDF (reference sequence). Germline trimming cut 1 base from V and 5 bases from J; bases unmatched to any gene: 5. The CDR3 has 15 amino acids. Original processing notes: From reference gene primer amplification, estimates of nucleated cell counts were derived. The data were produced by immunoSEQ multiplex PCR, yet TCRdb's version contains in-frame clones alone and is incomplete. That table gives V, J and clone size, and the DNA gave D and trimming. The sample records roughly 100,000 clones, roughly 90% being singletons. This sequence originates from a woman aged 60-75 years with acute or convalescent COVID-19. V usage is TRBV15 and J usage is TRBJ1-2, with 9 bases fitting TRBD1. The specimen sequenced was peripheral blood. The CDR3 loop is CATSRAPGTGYGYTF. The DNA of the CDR3 is TGTGCCACCAGCAGAGCGCCCGGGACAGGGTATGGCTACACCTTC. Complete variable domain (other parts from reference TRBV15 and TRBJ1-2): DAMVIQNPRYQVTQFGKPVTLSCSQTLNHNVMYWYQQKSSQAPKLLFHYYDKDFNNEADTPDNFQSRRPNTSFCFLDIRSPGLGDTAMYLCATSRAPGTGYGYTFGSGTRLTVV.